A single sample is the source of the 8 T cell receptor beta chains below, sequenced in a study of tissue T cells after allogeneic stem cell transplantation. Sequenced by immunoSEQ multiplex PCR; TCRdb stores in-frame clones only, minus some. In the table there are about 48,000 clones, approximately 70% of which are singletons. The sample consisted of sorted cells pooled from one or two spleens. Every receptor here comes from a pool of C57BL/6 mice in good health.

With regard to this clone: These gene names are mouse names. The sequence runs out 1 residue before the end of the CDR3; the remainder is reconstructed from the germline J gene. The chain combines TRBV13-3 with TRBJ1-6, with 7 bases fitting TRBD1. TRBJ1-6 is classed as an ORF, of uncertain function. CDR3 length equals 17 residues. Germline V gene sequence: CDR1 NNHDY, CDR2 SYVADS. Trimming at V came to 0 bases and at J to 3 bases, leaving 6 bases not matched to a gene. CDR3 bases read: TGTGCCAGCAGTGATGCAGGCGCAGGGGGCTATAATTCGCCCCTCTAC. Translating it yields CASSDAGAGGYNSPLY. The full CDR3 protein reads CASSDAGAGGYNSPLYF.

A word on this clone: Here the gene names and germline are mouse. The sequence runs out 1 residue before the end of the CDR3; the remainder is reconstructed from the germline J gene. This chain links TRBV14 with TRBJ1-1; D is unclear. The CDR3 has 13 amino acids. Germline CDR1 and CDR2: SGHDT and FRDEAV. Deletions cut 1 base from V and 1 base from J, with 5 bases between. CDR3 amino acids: CASSFAQNTEVFF. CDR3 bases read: TGTGCCAGCAGTTTCGCCCAAAACACAGAAGTCTTC. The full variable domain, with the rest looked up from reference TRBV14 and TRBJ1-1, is EAGVTQSPRYAVLQEGQAVSFWCDPISGHDTLYWYQQPRDQGPQLLVYFRDEAVIDNSQLPSDRFSAVRPKGTNSTLKIQSAKQGDTATYLCASSFAQNTEVFFGKGTRLTVV.

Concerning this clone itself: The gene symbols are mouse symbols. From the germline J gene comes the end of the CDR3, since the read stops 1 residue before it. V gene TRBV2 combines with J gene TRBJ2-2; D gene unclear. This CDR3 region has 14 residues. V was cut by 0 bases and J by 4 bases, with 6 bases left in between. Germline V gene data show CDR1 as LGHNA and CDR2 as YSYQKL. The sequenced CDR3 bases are TGTGCCAGCAGCCAAGACTGGAGCACCGGGCAGCTCTAC. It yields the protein CASSQDWSTGQLY. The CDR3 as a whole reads CASSQDWSTGQLYF.

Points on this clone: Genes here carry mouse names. CDR3 amino acids: CASSLPGGVDTQYF. Partial CDR3 DNA: TGTGCCAGCTCTCTCCCTGGGGGGGTGGACACCCAGTAC. The chain joins TRBV12-2 to TRBJ2-5; TRBD2 matches at 9 bases. The read is 1 residue too short to cover the CDR3 end, so that end is filled in from the germline J gene. The length of the CDR3 is 14 residues. V gave up 0 bases and J gave up 6 bases; unmatched junction bases: 3. CDR1 and CDR2 (germline): SGHLS, HYDKME.

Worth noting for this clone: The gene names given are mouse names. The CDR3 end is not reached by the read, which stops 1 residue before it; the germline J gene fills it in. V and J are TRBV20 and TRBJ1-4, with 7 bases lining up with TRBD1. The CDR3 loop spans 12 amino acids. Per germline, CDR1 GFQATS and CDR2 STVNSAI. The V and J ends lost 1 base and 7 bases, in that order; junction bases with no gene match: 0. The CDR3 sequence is CGARAGGERLFF. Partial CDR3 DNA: TGTGGTGCTAGGGCAGGGGGCGAAAGATTATTT.

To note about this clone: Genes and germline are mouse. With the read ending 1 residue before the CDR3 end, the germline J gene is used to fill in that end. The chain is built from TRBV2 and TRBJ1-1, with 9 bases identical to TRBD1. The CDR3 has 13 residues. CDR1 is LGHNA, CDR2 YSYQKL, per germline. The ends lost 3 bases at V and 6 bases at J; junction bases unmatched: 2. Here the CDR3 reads CASSQDRGPEVFF. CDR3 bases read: TGTGCCAGCAGCCAGGACAGGGGACCAGAAGTCTTC. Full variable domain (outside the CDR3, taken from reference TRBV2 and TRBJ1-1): DPKIIQKPKYLVAVTGSEKILICEQYLGHNAMYWYRQSAKKPLEFMFSYSYQKLMDNQTASSRFQPQSSKKNHLDLQITALKPDDSATYFCASSQDRGPEVFFGKGTRLTVV.

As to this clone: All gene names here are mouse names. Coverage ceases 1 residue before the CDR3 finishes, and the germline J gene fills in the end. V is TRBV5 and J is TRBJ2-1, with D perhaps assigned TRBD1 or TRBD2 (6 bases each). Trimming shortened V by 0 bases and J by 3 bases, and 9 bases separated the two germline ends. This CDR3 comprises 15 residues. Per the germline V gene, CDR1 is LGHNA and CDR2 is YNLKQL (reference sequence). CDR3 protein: CASSQDAGAYAEQFF. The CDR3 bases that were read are TGTGCCAGCAGCCAAGATGCGGGGGCCTATGCTGAGCAGTTC.

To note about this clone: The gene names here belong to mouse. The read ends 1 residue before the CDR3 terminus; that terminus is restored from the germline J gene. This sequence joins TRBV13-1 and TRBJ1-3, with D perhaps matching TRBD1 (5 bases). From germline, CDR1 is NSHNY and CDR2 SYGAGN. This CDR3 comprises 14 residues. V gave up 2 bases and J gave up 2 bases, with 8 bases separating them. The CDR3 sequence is CASSDREPGNTLYF. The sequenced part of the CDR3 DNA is TGTGCCAGCAGTGACAGGGAGCCTGGAAATACGCTCTAT.